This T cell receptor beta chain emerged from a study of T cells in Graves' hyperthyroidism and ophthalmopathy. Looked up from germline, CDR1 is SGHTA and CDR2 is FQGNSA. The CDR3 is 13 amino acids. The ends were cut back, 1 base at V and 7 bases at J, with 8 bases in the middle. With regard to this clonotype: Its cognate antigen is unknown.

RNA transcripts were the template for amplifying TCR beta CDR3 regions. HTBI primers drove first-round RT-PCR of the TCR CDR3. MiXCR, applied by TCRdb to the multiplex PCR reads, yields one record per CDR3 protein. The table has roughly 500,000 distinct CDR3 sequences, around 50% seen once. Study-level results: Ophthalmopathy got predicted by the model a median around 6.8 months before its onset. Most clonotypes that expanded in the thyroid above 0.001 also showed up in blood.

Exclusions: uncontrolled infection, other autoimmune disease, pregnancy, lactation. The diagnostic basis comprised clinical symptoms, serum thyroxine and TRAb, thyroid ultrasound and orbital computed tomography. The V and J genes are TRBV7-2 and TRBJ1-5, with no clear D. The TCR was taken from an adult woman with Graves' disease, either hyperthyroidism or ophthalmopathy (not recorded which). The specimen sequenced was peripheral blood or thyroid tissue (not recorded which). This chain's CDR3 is CASSLGGPQPQHF. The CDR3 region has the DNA TGTGCCAGCAGCTTAGGTGGCCCCCAGCCCCAGCATTTT.